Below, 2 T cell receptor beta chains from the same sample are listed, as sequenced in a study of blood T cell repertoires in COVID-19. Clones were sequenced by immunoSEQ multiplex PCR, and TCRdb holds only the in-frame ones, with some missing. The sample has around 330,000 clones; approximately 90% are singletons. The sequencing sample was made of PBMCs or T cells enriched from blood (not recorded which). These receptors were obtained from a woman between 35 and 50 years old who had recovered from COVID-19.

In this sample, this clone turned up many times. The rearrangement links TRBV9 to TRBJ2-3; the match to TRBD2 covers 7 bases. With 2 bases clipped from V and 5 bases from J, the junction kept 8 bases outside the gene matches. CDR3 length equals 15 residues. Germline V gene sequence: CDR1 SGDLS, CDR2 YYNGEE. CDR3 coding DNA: TGTGCCAGCAGCGTTGGGGGGGTTGAGGGAGATACGCAGTATTTT. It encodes CASSVGGVEGDTQYF.

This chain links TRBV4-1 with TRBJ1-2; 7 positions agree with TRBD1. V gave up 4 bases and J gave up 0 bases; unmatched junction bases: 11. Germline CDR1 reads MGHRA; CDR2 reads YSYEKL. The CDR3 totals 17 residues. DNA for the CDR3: TGCGCCAGCAGCCTCTTTGGGCAGGGGGTCACTAACTATGGCTACACCTTC. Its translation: CASSLFGQGVTNYGYTF.